One TCR beta chain is described in this entry. Antigen specificity is unknown. These data originate in a study of T cells after posttransplantation cyclophosphamide. Points from the study as a whole: After PTCy, TRB diversity resembled that of CNI/methotrexate controls. Donor-recipient repertoire similarity was low at 1-2 months, rising over year one.

Generated by immunoSEQ multiplex PCR, the TCRdb table keeps only in-frame clones and is missing some. Among about 50,000 clones, 94% were seen once, and the ten largest hold about 3%. On the day of bone marrow donation, the related graft donor provided peripheral blood. Trimming removed 7 bases from V and 4 bases from J, with 20 bases in between. The CDR3 covers 15 residues. Germline CDR1 and CDR2: MNHEY and SMNVEV (reference sequence). The TCR sequence derives from a woman aged 30 to 39 in good health and a related stem cell transplant donor. V and J are TRBV27 and TRBJ2-7, with D perhaps TRBD2 (5 bases). The specimen sequenced was PBMCs. CDR3 sequence reads: CASTLAPGKGYEQYF. The CDR3 DNA sequence: TGTGCCAGCACCCTAGCCCCGGGGAAAGGGTACGAGCAGTACTTC.